This T cell receptor (beta chain) was recorded in a study of blood T cell repertoires in COVID-19. As for the study in general: Nucleic acid was either cDNA or gDNA, and it came from T cells, B-cell-depleted T cells, or PBMCs.

Repertoires were generated with immunoSEQ multiplex PCR, while TCRdb's copy carries only in-frame clones and drops some. The sample lists 360,000 or so clones, around 91% occurring once. The germline V gene encodes CDR1 LGHDT and CDR2 YNNKEL (reference sequence). This CDR3 is 14 amino acids long. Trimming at V came to 8 bases and at J to 4 bases, leaving 5 bases not matched to a gene. The sequenced material came from peripheral blood. This rearrangement joins TRBV3-1 (or the pseudogene TRBV3-2) to TRBJ2-1; 10 bases are a match to TRBD2. The sequence was obtained from a man younger than 35 with active or convalescent COVID-19. Here the CDR3 reads CASGSGRAYNEQFF. CDR3 sequence (DNA): TGTGCCAGCGGAAGCGGGAGGGCATACAATGAGCAGTTCTTC.